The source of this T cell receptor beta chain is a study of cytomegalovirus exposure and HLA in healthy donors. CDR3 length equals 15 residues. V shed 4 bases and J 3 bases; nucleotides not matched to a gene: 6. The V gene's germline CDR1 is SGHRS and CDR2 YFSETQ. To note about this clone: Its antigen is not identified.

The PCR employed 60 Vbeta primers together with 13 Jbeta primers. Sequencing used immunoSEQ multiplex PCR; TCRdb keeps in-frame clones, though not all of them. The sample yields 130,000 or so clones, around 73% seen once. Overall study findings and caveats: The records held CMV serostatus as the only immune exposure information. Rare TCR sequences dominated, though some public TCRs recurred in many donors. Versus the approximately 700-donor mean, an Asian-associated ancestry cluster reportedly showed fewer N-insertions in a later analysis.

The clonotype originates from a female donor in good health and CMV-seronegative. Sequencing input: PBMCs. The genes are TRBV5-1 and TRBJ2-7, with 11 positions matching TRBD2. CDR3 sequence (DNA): TGCGCCAGCAGCCATACTAGCGGGAGTCTCTACGAGCAGTACTTC. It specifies CASSHTSGSLYEQYF.